Sequencing of this T cell receptor (beta chain) was carried out in a study of blood T cell repertoires in COVID-19. Looking at the study overall: Specimens from acute and convalescent COVID-19 originated in the United States, Italy and Spain. T cells, B-cell-depleted T cells, or PBMCs provided the cDNA or gDNA that served as material.

Germline values: CDR1 GTSNPN, CDR2 SVGIG (reference sequence). Germline trimming cut 4 bases from V and 5 bases from J; bases unmatched to any gene: 7. The CDR3 length is 14 residues. How the authors handled the data: Amplification of reference gene primers was used by the study to estimate nucleated cell counts. Assay: immunoSEQ multiplex PCR; the TCRdb copy retains only in-frame clones and omits some. The V and J calls and the clone size are those of that table, but D and trimming were determined from the DNA. The table has roughly 70,000 clones, about 88% seen once; the top ten hold roughly 3.9%. This receptor was taken from a man aged 65-85 years with active COVID-19. The sequencing sample was made of peripheral blood. The rearrangement uses TRBV30 and TRBJ2-7; 11 nucleotides line up with TRBD1. In DNA, the CDR3 is TGTGCCTGGACCTGGGGACAGGGGGGGGACGAGCAGTACTTC. This sequence encodes CAWTWGQGGDEQYF.